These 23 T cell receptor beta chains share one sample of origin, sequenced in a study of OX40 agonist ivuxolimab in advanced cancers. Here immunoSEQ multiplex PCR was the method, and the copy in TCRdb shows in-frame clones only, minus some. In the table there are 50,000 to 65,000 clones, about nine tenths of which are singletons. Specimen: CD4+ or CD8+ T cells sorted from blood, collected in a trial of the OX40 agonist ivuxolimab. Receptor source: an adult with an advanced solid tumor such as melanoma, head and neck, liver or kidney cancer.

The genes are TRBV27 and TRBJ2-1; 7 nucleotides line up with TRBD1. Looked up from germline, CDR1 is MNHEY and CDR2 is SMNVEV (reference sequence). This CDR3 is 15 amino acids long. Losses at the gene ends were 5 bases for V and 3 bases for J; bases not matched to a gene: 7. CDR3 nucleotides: TGTGCCAGCAGTGATACAGGGGTCCTCTACAATGAGCAGTTCTTC. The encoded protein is CASSDTGVLYNEQFF.

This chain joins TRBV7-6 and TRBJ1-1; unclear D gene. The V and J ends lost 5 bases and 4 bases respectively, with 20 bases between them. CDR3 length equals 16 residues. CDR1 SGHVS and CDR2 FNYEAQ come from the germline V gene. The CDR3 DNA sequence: TGTGCCAGCAGCCATTCTAAGTATGGAGGGAGCACTGAAGCTTTCTTT. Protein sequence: CASSHSKYGGSTEAFF.

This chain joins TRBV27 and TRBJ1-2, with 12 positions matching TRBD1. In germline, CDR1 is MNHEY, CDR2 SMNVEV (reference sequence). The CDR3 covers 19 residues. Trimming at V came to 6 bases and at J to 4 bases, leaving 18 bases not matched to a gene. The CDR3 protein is CASRDIEGQGAKIGYGYTF. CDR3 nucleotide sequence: TGTGCCAGCAGGGACATTGAGGGACAGGGGGCTAAGATCGGCTATGGCTACACCTTC.

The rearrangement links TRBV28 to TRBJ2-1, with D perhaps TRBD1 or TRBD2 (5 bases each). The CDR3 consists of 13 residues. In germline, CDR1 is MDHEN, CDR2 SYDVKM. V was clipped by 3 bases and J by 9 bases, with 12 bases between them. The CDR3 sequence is CASSFPGAGEQFF. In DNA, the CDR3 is TGTGCCAGCAGTTTCCCCGGGGCAGGTGAGCAGTTCTTC.

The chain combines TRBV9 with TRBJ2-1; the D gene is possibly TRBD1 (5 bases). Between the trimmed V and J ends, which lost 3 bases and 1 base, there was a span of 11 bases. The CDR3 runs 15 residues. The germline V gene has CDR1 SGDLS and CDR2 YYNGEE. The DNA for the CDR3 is TGTGCCAGCAGCGCCTCAGGGTGGTCCTACAATGAGCAGTTCTTC. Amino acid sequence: CASSASGWSYNEQFF.

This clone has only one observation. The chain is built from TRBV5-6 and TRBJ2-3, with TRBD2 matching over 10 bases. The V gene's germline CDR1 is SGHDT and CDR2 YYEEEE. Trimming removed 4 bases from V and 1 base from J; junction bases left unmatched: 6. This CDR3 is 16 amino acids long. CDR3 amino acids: CASSPLAGLGTDTQYF. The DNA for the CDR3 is TGTGCCAGCAGCCCACTAGCGGGGCTGGGCACAGATACGCAGTATTTT.

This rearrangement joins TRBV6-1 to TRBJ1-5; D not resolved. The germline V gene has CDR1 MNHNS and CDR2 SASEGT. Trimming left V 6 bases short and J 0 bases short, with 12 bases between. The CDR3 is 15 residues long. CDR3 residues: CASSLSGDSNQPQHF. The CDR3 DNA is TGTGCCAGCAGCCTATCAGGAGATAGCAATCAGCCCCAGCATTTT.

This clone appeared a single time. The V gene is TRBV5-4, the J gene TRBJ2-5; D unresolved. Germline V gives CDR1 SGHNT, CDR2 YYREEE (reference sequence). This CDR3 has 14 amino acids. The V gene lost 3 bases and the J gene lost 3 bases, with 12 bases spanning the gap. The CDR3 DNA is TGTGCCAGCAGCTCGAGCGAACTTGAAGAGACCCAGTACTTC. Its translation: CASSSSELEETQYF.

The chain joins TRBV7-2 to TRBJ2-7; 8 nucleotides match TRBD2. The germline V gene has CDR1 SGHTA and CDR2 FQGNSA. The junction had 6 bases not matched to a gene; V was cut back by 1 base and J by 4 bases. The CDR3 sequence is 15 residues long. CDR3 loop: CASSLGDGRGYEQYF. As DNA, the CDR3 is TGTGCCAGCAGCTTAGGGGACGGGAGGGGATACGAGCAGTACTTC.

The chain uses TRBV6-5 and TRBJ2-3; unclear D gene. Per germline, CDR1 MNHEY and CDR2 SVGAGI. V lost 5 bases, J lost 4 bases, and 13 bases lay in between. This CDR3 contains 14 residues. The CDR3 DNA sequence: TGTGCCAGCAGTGCCCTCTGGGGTTCAGATACGCAGTATTTT. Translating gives CASSALWGSDTQYF.

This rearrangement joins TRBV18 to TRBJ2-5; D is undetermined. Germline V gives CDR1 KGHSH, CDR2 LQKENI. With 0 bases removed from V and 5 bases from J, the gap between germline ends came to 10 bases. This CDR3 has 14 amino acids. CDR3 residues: CASSPPFFRETQYF. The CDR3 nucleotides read TGTGCCAGCTCACCACCGTTCTTCAGGGAGACCCAGTACTTC.

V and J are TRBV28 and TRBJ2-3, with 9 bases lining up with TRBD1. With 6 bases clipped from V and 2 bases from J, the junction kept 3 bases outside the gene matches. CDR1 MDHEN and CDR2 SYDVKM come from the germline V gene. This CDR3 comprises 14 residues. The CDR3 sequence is CASRRDRATDTQYF. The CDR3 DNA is TGTGCCAGCAGACGGGACAGGGCCACAGATACGCAGTATTTT.

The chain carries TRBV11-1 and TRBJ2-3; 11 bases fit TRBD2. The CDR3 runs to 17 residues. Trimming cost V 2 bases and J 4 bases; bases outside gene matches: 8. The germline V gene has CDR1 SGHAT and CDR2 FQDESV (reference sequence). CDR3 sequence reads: CASSLLALAGGPDTQYF. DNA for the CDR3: TGTGCCAGCAGCTTATTGGCCTTAGCGGGAGGGCCAGATACGCAGTATTTT.

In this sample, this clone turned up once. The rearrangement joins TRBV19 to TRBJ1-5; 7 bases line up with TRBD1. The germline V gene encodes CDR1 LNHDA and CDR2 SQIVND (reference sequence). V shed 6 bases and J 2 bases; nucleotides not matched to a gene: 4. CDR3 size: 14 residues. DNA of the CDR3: TGTGCCAGTAGGACAGGGAGCGGCAATCAGCCCCAGCATTTT. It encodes CASRTGSGNQPQHF.

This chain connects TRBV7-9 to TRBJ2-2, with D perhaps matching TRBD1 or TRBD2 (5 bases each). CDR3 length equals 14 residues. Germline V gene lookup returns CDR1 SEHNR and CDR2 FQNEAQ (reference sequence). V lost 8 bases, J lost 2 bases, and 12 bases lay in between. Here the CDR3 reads CASLFGGNTGELFF. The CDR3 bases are TGTGCCAGCCTCTTTGGGGGTAACACCGGGGAGCTGTTTTTT.

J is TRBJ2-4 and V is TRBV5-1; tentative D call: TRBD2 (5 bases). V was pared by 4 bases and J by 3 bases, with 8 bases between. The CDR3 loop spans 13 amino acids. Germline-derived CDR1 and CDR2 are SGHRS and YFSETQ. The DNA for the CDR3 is TGCGCCAGCAGCGACCGGGACAAAAACATTCAGTACTTC. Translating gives CASSDRDKNIQYF.

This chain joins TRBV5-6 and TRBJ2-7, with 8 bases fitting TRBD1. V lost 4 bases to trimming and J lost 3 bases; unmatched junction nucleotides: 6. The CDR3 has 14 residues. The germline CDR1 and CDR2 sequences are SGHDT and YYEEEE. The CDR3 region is CASSPGQADYEQYF. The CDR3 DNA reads TGTGCCAGCAGCCCGGGACAGGCGGACTACGAGCAGTACTTC.

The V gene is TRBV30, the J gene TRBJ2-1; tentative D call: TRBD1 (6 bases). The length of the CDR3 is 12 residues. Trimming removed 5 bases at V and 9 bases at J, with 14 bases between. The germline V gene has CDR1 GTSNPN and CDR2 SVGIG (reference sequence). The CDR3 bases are TGTGCCTGGGACACACAGGGAATTGAGCAGTTCTTC. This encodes CAWDTQGIEQFF.

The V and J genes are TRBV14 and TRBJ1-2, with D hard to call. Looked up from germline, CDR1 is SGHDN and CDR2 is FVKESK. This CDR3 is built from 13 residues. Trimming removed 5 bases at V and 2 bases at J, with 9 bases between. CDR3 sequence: CASSYRANYGYTF. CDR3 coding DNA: TGTGCCAGCAGCTATAGGGCAAACTATGGCTACACCTTC.

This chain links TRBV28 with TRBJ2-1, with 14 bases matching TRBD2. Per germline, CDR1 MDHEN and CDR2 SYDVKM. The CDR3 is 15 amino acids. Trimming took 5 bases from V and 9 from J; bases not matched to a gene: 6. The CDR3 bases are TGTGCCAGCAGTCGGGGACTAGCGGGAGAGAGTGAGCAGTTCTTC. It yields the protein CASSRGLAGESEQFF.

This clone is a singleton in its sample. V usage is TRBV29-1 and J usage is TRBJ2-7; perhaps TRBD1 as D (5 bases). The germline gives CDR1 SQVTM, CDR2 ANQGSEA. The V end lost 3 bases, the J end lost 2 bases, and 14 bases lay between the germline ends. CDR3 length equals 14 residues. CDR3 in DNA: TGCAGCGTTGAGCCTCTGGACAAGACCTACGAGCAGTACTTC. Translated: CSVEPLDKTYEQYF.

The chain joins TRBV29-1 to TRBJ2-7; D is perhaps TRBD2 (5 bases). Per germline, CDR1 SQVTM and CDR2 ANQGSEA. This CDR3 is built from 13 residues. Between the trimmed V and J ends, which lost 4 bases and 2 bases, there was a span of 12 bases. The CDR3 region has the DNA TGCAGCGTTGGAGCGGCCCCAACCTACGAGCAGTACTTC. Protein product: CSVGAAPTYEQYF.

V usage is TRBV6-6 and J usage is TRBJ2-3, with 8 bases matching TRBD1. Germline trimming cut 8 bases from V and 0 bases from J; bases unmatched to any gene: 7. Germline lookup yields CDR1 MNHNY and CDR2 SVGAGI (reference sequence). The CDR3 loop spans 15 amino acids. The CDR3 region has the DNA TGTGCCAGCGTCCAGGGGGCTATTAGCACAGATACGCAGTATTTT. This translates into CASVQGAISTDTQYF.